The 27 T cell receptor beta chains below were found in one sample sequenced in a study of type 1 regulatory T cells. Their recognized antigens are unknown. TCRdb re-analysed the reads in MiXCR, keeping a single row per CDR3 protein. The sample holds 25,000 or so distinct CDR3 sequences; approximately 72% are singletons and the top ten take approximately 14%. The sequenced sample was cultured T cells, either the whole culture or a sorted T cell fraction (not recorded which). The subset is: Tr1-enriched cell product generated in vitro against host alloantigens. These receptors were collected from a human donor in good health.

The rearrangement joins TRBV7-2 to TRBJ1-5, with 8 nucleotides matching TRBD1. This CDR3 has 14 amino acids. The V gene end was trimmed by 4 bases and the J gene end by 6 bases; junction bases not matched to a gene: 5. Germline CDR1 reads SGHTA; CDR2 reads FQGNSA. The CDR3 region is CASSSSGGGQPQHF. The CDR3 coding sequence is TGTGCCAGCAGCTCATCAGGGGGCGGTCAGCCCCAGCATTTT.

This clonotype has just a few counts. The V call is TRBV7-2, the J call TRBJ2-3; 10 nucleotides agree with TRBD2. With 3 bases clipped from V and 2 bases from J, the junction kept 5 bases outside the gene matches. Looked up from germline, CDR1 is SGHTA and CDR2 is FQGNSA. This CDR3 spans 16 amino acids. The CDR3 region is CASSFLSGGTTDTQYF. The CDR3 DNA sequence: TGTGCCAGCAGCTTCCTTAGCGGGGGGACCACAGATACGCAGTATTTT. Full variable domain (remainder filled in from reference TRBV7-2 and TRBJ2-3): GAGVSQSPSNKVTEKGKDVELRCDPISGHTALYWYRQSLGQGLEFLIYFQGNSAPDKSGLPSDRFSAERTGGSVSTLTIQRTQQEDSAVYLCASSFLSGGTTDTQYFGPGTRLTVL.

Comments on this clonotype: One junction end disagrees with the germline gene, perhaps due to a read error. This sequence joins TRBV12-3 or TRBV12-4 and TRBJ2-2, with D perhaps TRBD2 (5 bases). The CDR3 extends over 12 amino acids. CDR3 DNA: TGTGCCAGCAGTATAGCGTCCGGGGAGCTGTTTTTT. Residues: CASSIASGELFF.

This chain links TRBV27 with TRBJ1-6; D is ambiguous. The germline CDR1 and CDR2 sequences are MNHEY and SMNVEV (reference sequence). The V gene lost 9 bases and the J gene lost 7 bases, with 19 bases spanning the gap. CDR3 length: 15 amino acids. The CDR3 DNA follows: TGTGCCAGTAGTCCCCGGGCCCCGGGGAATTCACCCCTCCACTTT. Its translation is CASSPRAPGNSPLHF.

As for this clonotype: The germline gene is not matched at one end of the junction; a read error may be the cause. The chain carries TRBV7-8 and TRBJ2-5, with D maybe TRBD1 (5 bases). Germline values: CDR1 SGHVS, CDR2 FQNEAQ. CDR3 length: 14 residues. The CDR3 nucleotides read TGTGCCACCAGCCCGACAGCTAACCAAGAGACCCAGTACTTC. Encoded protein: CATSPTANQETQYF.

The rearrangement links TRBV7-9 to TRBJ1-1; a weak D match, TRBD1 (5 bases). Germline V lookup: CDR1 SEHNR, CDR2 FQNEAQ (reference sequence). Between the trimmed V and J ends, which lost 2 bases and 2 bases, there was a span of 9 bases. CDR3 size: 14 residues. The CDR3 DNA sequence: TGTGCCAGCAGCTTACCCACAGGAAACACTGAAGCTTTCTTT. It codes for CASSLPTGNTEAFF.

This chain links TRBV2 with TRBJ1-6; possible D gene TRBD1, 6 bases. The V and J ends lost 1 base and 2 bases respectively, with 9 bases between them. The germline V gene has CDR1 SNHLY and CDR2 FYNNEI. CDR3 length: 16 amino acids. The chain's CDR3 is CASSEESGAYNSPLHF. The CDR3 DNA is TGTGCCAGCAGTGAAGAGTCAGGGGCCTATAATTCACCCCTCCACTTT.

CDR3 in DNA: TGTGCCAGCAGTGGAGCGAGCCTTAACACCGGGGAGCTGTTTTTT. It yields the protein CASSGASLNTGELFF. The chain has TRBV7-2 and TRBJ2-2; D call uncertain. Trimming shortened V by 6 bases and J by 2 bases, and 13 bases separated the two germline ends. The CDR3 consists of 15 residues. Germline CDR1 SGHTA, CDR2 FQGNSA.

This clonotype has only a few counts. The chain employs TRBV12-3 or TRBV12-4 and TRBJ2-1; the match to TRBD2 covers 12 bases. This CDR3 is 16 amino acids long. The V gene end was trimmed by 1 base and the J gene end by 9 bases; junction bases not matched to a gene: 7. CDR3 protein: CASSLETSGGPREQFF. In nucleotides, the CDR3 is TGTGCCAGCAGTTTAGAAACTAGCGGGGGGCCCCGTGAGCAGTTCTTC.

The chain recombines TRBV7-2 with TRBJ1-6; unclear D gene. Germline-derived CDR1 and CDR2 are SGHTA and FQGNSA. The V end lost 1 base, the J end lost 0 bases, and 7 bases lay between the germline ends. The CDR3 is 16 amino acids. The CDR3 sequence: CASSLGRSSYNSPLHF. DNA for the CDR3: TGTGCCAGCAGCTTAGGCAGGAGCTCCTATAATTCACCCCTCCACTTT.

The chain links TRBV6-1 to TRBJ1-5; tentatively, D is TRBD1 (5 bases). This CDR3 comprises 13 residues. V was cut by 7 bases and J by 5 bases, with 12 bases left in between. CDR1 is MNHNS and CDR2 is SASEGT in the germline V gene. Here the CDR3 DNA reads TGTGCCAGCAATACCGGGGCCTATCAGCCCCAGCATTTT. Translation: CASNTGAYQPQHF.

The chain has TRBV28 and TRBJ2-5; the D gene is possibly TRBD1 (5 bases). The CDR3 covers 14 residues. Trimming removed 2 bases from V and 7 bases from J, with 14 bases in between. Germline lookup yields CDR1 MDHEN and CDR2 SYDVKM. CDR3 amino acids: CASSLEAKGMTQYF. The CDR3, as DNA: TGTGCCAGCAGTTTAGAGGCCAAGGGGATGACCCAGTACTTC.

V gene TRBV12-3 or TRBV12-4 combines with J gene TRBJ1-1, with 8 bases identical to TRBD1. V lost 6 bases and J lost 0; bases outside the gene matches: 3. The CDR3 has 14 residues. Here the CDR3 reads CASRSTGVNTEAFF. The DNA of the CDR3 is TGTGCCAGCAGGTCGACAGGGGTGAACACTGAAGCTTTCTTT.

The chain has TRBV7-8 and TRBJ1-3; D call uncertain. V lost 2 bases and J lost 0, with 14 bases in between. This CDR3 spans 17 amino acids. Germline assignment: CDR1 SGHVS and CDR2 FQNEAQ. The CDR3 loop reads CASSLSYWTDSGNTIYF. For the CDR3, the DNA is TGTGCCAGCAGCTTAAGCTACTGGACCGACTCTGGAAACACCATATATTTT.

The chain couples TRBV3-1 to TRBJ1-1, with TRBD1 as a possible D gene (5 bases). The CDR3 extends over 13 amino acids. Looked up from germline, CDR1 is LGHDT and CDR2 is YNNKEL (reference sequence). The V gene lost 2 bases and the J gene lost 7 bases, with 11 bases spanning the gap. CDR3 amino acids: CASSQSGGSEAFF. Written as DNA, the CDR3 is TGTGCCAGCAGCCAATCCGGGGGTAGTGAAGCTTTCTTT.

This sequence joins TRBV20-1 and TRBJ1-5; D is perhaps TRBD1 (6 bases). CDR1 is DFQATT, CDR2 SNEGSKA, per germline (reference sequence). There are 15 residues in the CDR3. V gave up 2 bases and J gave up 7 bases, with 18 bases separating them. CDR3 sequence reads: CSARQLGGQRQPQHF. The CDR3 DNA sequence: TGCAGTGCTAGACAACTTGGGGGGCAGAGGCAGCCCCAGCATTTT.

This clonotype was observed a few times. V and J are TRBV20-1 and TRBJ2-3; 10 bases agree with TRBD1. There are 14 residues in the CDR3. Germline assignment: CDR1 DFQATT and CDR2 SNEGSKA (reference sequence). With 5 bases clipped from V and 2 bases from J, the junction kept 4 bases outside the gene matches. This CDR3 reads CSAWTGGTTDTQYF. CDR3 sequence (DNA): TGCAGTGCTTGGACAGGGGGGACCACAGATACGCAGTATTTT.

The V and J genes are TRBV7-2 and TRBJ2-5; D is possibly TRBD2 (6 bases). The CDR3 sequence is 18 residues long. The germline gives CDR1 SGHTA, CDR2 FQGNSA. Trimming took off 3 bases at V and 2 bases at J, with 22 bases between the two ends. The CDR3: CASSLANFGRGLQETQYF. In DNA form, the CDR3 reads TGTGCCAGCAGCTTGGCCAACTTTGGGCGGGGCCTACAAGAGACCCAGTACTTC.

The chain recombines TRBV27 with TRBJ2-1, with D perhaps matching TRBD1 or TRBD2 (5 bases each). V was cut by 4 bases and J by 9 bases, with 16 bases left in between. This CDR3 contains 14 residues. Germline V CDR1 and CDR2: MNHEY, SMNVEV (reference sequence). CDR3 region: CASSSGYRIGEQFF. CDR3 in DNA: TGTGCCAGCAGTTCGGGGTACAGGATAGGTGAGCAGTTCTTC.

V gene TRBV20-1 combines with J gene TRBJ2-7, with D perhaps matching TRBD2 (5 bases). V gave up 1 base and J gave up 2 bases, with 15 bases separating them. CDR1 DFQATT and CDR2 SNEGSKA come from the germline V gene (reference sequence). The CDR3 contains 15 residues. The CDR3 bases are TGCAGTGCTAGAGTGGCTAGCACATCAACCTACGAGCAGTACTTC. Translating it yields CSARVASTSTYEQYF.

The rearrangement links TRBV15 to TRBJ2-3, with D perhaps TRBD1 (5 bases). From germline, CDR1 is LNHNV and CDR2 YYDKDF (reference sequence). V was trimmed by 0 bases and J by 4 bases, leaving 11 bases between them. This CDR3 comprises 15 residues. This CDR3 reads CATSRDPQGSDTQYF. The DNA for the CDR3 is TGTGCCACCAGCAGAGATCCCCAGGGCTCAGATACGCAGTATTTT.

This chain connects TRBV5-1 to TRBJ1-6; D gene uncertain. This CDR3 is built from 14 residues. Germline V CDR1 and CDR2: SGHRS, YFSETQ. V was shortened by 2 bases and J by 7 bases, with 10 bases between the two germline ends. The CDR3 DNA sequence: TGCGCCAGCAGCTTCGAAGGGATCAATTCACCCCTCCACTTT. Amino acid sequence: CASSFEGINSPLHF.

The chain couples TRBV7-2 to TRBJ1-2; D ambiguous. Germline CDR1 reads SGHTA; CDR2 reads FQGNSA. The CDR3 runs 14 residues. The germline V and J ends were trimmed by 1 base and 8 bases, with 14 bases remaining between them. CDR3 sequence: CASSLGIPRYGYTF. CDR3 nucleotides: TGTGCCAGCAGCTTAGGAATCCCCCGCTACGGCTACACCTTC.

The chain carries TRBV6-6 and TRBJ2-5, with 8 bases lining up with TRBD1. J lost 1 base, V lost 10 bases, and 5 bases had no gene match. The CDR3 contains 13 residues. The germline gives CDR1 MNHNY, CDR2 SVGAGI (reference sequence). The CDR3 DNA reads TGTGCCACCTTCGACAGGGGCCAAGAGACCCAGTACTTC. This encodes CATFDRGQETQYF.

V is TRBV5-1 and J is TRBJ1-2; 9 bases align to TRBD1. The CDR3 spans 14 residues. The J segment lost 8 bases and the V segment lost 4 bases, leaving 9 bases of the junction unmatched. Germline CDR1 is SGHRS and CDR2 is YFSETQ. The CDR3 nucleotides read TGCGCCAGCAGCGAAGGGACAGGGTTCTCGGGCTACACCTTC. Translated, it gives CASSEGTGFSGYTF.

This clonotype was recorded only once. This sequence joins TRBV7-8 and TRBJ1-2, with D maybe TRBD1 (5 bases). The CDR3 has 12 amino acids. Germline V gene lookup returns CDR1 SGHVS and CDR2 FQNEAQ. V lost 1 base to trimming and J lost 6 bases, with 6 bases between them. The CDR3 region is CASSLGGHGYTF. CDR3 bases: TGTGCCAGCAGCTTAGGGGGCCATGGCTACACCTTC.

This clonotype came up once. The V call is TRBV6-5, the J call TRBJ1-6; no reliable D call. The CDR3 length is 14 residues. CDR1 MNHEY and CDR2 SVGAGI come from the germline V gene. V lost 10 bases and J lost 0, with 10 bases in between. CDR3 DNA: TGTGCCACCCGAGCCAGCTCCTATAATTCACCCCTCCACTTT. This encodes CATRASSYNSPLHF.